The source of this TCR beta chain is a study of gammadelta T cells during hepatitis C antiviral therapy. Documented treatment: sofosbuvir plus ledipasvir, interferon-free. PCR of roughly 23-31 cycles generated the TRG and TRD CDR3 amplicons. Sorted cells provided mRNA, which was converted into cDNA. MiXCR, run by TCRdb on the reads, gives a single entry per CDR3 protein. The sample has 1 distinct CDR3 sequence. This specimen consisted of gamma-delta T cells from peripheral blood, obtained at week 48 follow-up after direct-acting antiviral therapy. Source of these receptors: an adult with chronic hepatitis C.

Of note for this clonotype: In a library made to pick up delta chains, this beta chain is a stray read with a size that means little. The gene calls are TRBV24-1 and TRBJ2-1, with TRBD2 as a possible D gene (7 bases). CDR1 and CDR2 (germline): KGHDR, SFDVKD. V was cut by 9 bases and J by 8 bases, with 10 bases left in between. This CDR3 is built from 11 residues. As DNA, the CDR3 is TGTGCCACCGGGGGGGCCGATGAGCAGTTCTTC. It specifies CATGGADEQFF.